A selection of T cell receptor beta chains follows, all from one sample in a study of graft-versus-host responses after intestinal transplantation. For these receptors, no antigen is known. Repertoires were generated with immunoSEQ multiplex PCR, while TCRdb's copy carries only in-frame clones and drops some. The sample records around 69,000 clones, about 90% being singletons. The sample here was unstimulated CD8+ T cells sorted from spleen or lymph node cells, taken before transplant. The receptors here all came from a human donor who was the organ donor for an intestinal transplant. Each CDR3 is given with its conserved first and last residue. The D gene is left open where the match is weak. Clone sizes are given selectively: once, few, many, or a class where the clone is expanded.

V	size	length	J	D	CDR3	DNA
TRBV6-5	.	16	TRBJ2-3	.	CASSYSSTESTDTQYF	TGTGCCAGCAGTTACTCGTCGACAGAAAGCACAGATACGCAGTATTTT
TRBV2	.	11	TRBJ2-5	.	CAILMSETQYF	TGTGCCATCCTAATGTCGGAGACCCAGTACTTC
TRBV5-6	.	13	TRBJ2-1	TRBD2	CASSSTSGLKQFF	TGTGCCAGCAGCTCGACTAGCGGACTTAAGCAGTTCTTC
TRBV9	.	14	TRBJ1-1	TRBD1	CASSVGTGNTEAFF	TGTGCCAGCAGCGTAGGGACAGGGAACACTGAAGCTTTCTTT
TRBV9	.	14	TRBJ1-2	TRBD1	CASSATGASYGYTF	TGTGCCAGCAGCGCGACAGGGGCTAGCTATGGCTACACCTTC
TRBV27	.	13	TRBJ1-4	.	CASSSVFNEKLFF	TGTGCCAGCAGTTCAGTTTTTAATGAAAAACTGTTTTTT
TRBV6-6	.	15	TRBJ1-4	.	CASSYTGFSNEKLFF	TGTGCCAGCAGTTATACGGGGTTCTCTAATGAAAAACTGTTTTTT
TRBV11-2	.	14	TRBJ1-4	TRBD1	CASSSTGPSEKLFF	TGTGCCAGCAGCTCGACAGGGCCTTCCGAAAAACTGTTTTTT
TRBV27	.	16	TRBJ1-6	.	CASSLGAGIFYSPLHF	TGTGCCAGCAGTTTAGGTGCGGGTATTTTTTATTCACCCCTCCACTTT
TRBV6-4	once	15	TRBJ2-3	TRBD2	CATKEAAGGADTQYF	TGTGCTACCAAGGAGGCGGCGGGGGGCGCAGATACGCAGTATTTT